What follows are 12 T cell receptor beta chains derived from one specimen sequenced in a study of HIV-infected patients and healthy controls. Antiretroviral therapy had run roughly three months, about 14 weeks, before follow-up blood collection. No cell fractionation was done, so the repertoire covers all unsorted peripheral blood T cells. cDNA was made from about 500 ng RNA using alpha and beta constant primers. Separate chain-specific third strand synthesis with multiplexing indices produced the alpha and beta libraries. TCRdb ran MiXCR on the 5' RACE reads and lists one entry per CDR3 protein. The sample yields 8,000 to 9,000 distinct CDR3 sequences, approximately 9.1% seen once. Material: blood, obtained during antiretroviral therapy. The origin of the receptors is an adult with HIV infection.

By share of the sample, this clonotype is medium-sized. In DNA form, the CDR3 reads TGTGCCAGCAGCGCTCGTAGAAATGAGCAGTTCTTC. Translation gives CASSARRNEQFF. This sequence joins TRBV9 and TRBJ2-1; D gene unclear. V was trimmed by 3 bases and J by 7 bases, leaving 8 bases between them. This CDR3 is built from 12 residues. Germline V gives CDR1 SGDLS, CDR2 YYNGEE.

V gene TRBV7-6 combines with J gene TRBJ1-2; D gene unclear. V was shortened by 0 bases and J by 2 bases, with 7 bases between the two germline ends. The CDR3 extends over 14 amino acids. The germline V gene has CDR1 SGHVS and CDR2 FNYEAQ. The CDR3 DNA follows: TGTGCCAGCAGCTTAGCCCACAGAAACTATGGCTACACCTTC. Translation: CASSLAHRNYGYTF.

Relative to its sample, this clonotype is medium-sized. The chain employs TRBV7-9 and TRBJ2-1, with 10 bases identical to TRBD1. The CDR3 is 16 residues long. Germline V lookup: CDR1 SEHNR, CDR2 FQNEAQ (reference sequence). Trimming removed 4 bases from V and 5 bases from J; junction bases left unmatched: 8. The CDR3 DNA reads TGTGCCAGCAGCTGGATAGACAGGGGGCCAAACAATGAGCAGTTCTTC. As protein: CASSWIDRGPNNEQFF.

This clonotype has just one count. CDR3 region: CASSFPSTDTQYF. The CDR3 DNA sequence: TGTGCCAGTAGTTTCCCTAGCACAGATACGCAGTATTTT. This chain uses TRBV19 with TRBJ2-3; no definite D call. The CDR3 contains 13 residues. V was pared by 5 bases and J by 0 bases, with 6 bases between. Germline CDR1 LNHDA, CDR2 SQIVND (reference sequence).

This clonotype qualifies as medium-sized. This chain links TRBV20-1 with TRBJ1-5; possible D gene TRBD1, 5 bases. CDR1 DFQATT and CDR2 SNEGSKA come from the germline V gene (reference sequence). This CDR3 spans 12 amino acids. The V and J ends lost 1 base and 9 bases respectively, with 10 bases between them. In nucleotides, the CDR3 is TGCAGTGCTAGAGGGGGCCAGGGGCCCCAGCATTTT. Amino acid sequence: CSARGGQGPQHF.

The rearrangement joins TRBV29-1 to TRBJ2-5; TRBD2 matches 14 bases. V lost 1 base to trimming and J lost 0 bases; unmatched junction nucleotides: 1. The CDR3 is made up of 16 amino acids. Per germline, CDR1 SQVTM and CDR2 ANQGSEA. This CDR3 reads CSVEVTSGRDQETQYF. In DNA form, the CDR3 reads TGCAGCGTTGAAGTGACTAGCGGGAGGGACCAAGAGACCCAGTACTTC.

This clonotype was counted at least ten times. This sequence joins TRBV6-6 and TRBJ2-1, with TRBD1 identical over 8 bases. Trimming cost V 5 bases and J 12 bases; bases outside gene matches: 3. Germline CDR1 MNHNY, CDR2 SVGAGI (reference sequence). The CDR3 loop spans 11 amino acids. In DNA form, the CDR3 reads TGTGCCAGCAGTACAGGGGGACGGCAGTTCTTC. It codes for CASSTGGRQFF.

A few counts support this clonotype. A read error may explain this, as a much larger clone is one base away. This rearrangement joins TRBV5-1 to TRBJ2-1; either TRBD1 or TRBD2 may supply D (5 bases each). There are 16 residues in the CDR3. The V gene's germline CDR1 is SGHRS and CDR2 YFSETQ. V was cut by 2 bases and J by 1 base, with 13 bases left in between. CDR3 coding DNA: TGCGCCAGCAGCTTAGGGACGGTCGGATCCTACAATGAGCAGTTCTTC. Translation gives CASSLGTVGSYNEQFF.

The chain carries TRBV19 and TRBJ1-1; 7 bases are a match to TRBD1. CDR3 length equals 13 residues. The J segment lost 1 base and the V segment lost 10 bases, leaving 6 bases of the junction unmatched. Germline V gives CDR1 LNHDA, CDR2 SQIVND (reference sequence). The CDR3 bases are TGTGCCACCTGGGGACAGTCGAACACTGAAGCTTTCTTT. It yields the protein CATWGQSNTEAFF.

This clonotype is termed medium-sized. The gene calls are TRBV6-5 and TRBJ2-1, with 10 nucleotides matching TRBD2. Germline loops: CDR1 MNHEY, CDR2 SVGAGI. J gave up 0 bases and V 6 bases, and 5 bases lay outside the gene matches. CDR3 length: 16 residues. The CDR3: CASSRSSGSSYNEQFF. CDR3 coding DNA: TGTGCCAGCAGCCGCTCTAGCGGGAGCTCCTACAATGAGCAGTTCTTC.

The J gene is TRBJ2-7, the V gene TRBV20-1, with no clear D. CDR1 DFQATT and CDR2 SNEGSKA come from the germline V gene (reference sequence). CDR3 length equals 13 residues. V was pared by 6 bases and J by 3 bases, with 15 bases between. The CDR3 region is CSAEIARGYEQYF. The DNA of the CDR3 is TGCAGTGCCGAGATAGCCCGCGGCTACGAGCAGTACTTC.

This clonotype was counted many times. The CDR3 region is CAIKGGGGNQPQHF. The CDR3 region has the DNA TGTGCCATCAAGGGGGGGGGAGGCAATCAGCCCCAGCATTTT. The genes are TRBV6-1 and TRBJ1-5, with D possibly TRBD1 on 6 matching bases. Germline CDR1 reads MNHNS; CDR2 reads SASEGT. CDR3 length: 14 amino acids. Trimming shortened V by 10 bases and J by 2 bases, and 15 bases separated the two germline ends.